This entry features one T cell receptor (beta chain) sequence. This sample stems from a study of blood T cell repertoires in COVID-19. About the research overall: The cDNA or gDNA used as material had been derived from T cells, B-cell-depleted T cells, or PBMCs.

The trim removed 4 bases at V and 4 bases at J, leaving 6 bases unmatched. This CDR3 comprises 16 residues. Germline assignment: CDR1 KGHSH and CDR2 LQKENI. As processed by the authors: Amplified reference gene primers provided the basis for estimating nucleated cell counts. Using immunoSEQ multiplex PCR, the repertoire was profiled, and TCRdb retains in-frame clones only, with some absent. The V and J calls and clone size are taken from that table; D and trimming were inferred from the DNA. The sample carries 60,000 to 90,000 clones, around 79% recorded once. The TCR originated in a man aged 60 to 75 with acute or convalescent COVID-19. The source material was peripheral blood. The genes are TRBV18 and TRBJ1-6, with TRBD1 identical over 8 bases. CDR3 DNA: TGTGCCAGCTCACGAGCCGACAGGGGATATAATTCACCCCTCCACTTT. Translated: CASSRADRGYNSPLHF.